This T cell receptor (beta chain) was retrieved from a study of cytomegalovirus exposure and HLA in healthy donors. Study-wide findings and caveats: Cytomegalovirus status was reportedly diagnosed by the classifier with high specificity and sensitivity. Researchers catalogued 150 or so TCR beta chains as cytomegalovirus-associated.

Produced via immunoSEQ multiplex PCR; TCRdb's table is partial and in-frame only. The data show more than 200,000 clones, roughly 87% seen once. On this clone itself: Its specificity is not known.

Germline assignment: CDR1 SGHAT and CDR2 FQNNGV. V was pared by 1 base and J by 1 base, with 7 bases of the junction left unmatched. The CDR3 runs to 16 residues. The chain has TRBV11-2 and TRBJ2-7; 7 bases map to TRBD1. The TCR comes from a man between 18 and 35 years old in good health and CMV-seropositive. Sequencing was carried out using PBMCs. This chain's CDR3 is CASSLVSGGTSYEQYF. The DNA for the CDR3 is TGTGCCAGCAGCTTAGTCTCAGGGGGAACGTCCTACGAGCAGTACTTC.